These T cell receptor beta chains were read from a single sample in a study of regulatory T cells in long-lasting Graves disease. One entry per CDR3 protein, called by TCRdb with MiXCR from the multiplex PCR reads. This table has 400,000 to 550,000 distinct CDR3 sequences, about a sixth appearing once. This sample also belongs to another study, concerning T cells in Graves' hyperthyroidism and ophthalmopathy.

The sample was peripheral blood mononuclear cells (PBMCs), taken at new diagnosis, from a patient treated with antithyroid drugs. Source of these receptors: a woman younger than 45 with Graves disease. Each CDR3 is given without its conserved first and last residue. Each record gives: CDR3 length, J gene, V gene, CDR3 protein.

>14|TRBJ2-2|TRBV5-5
ASSRGSGLNTGELF
>14|TRBJ1-5|TRBV7-2
ASSRTRQGANQPQH
>17|TRBJ2-7|TRBV10-3
AISELGPTSGVILYEQY
>11|TRBJ1-1|TRBV9
ASSVNRNTEAF
>12|TRBJ2-2|TRBV27
ASSLLINTGELF
>11|TRBJ1-4|TRBV30
AWQTGTDEKLF
>12|TRBJ1-2|TRBV12-3/TRBV12-4
ASSPDRGLGGYT
>12|TRBJ2-7|TRBV5-6
ASSLTAAAYEQY
>13|TRBJ1-2|TRBV28
ASSLNTGGGYGYT
>12|TRBJ1-2|TRBV6-1
ASSTPTGGVGYT
>14|TRBJ2-7|TRBV12-3/TRBV12-4
ASSPPGLAGKNEQY